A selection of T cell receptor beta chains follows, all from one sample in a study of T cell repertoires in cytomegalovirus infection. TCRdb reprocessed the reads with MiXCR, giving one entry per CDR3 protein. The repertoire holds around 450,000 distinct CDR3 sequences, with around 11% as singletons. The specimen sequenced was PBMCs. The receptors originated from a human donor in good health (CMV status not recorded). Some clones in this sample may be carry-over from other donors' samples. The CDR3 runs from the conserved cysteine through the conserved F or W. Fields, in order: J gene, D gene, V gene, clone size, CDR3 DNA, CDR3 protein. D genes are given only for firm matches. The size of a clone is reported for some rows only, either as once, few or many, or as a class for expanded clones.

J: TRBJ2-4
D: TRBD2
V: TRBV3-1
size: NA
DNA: TGTGCCAGCAGCCTCTCTAGCGGCTCCAAAAACATTCAGTACTTC
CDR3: CASSLSSGSKNIQYF

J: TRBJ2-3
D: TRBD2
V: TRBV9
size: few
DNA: TGTGCCAGCAGCGTAGGAAATAGCGGGGTGGCGGGAGATACGCAGTATTTT
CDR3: CASSVGNSGVAGDTQYF

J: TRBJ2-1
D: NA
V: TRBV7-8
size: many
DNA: TGTGCCAGCAGTCCTAGGGGGATAACCCCCTACAATGAGCAGTTCTTC
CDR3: CASSPRGITPYNEQFF

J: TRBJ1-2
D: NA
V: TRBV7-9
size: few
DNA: TGTGCCAGCAGCTTAGTAGCCCAGAATGCTAACTATGGCTACACCTTC
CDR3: CASSLVAQNANYGYTF

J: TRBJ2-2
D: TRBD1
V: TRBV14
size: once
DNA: TGTGCCAGCAGCCAGTACAGGGGGCAAGACGGGGAGCTGTTTTTT
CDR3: CASSQYRGQDGELFF

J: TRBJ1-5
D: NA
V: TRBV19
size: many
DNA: TGTGCCAGTAAAAGACAGAGCAATCAGCCCCAGCATTTT
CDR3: CASKRQSNQPQHF

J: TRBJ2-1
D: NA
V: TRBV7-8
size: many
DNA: TGTGCCAGCAGCTTAGTAAGTGATCTCACGATCTTC
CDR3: CASSLVSDLTIF

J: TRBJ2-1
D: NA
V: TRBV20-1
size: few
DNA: TGCAGTGCCAAGATCATAGGGGGCTCCTACAATGAGCAGTTCTTC
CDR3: CSAKIIGGSYNEQFF

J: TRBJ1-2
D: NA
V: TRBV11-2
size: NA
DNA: TGTGCCAGCAGCTTAGAAGCCGGGGGCCATGGCTACACCTTC
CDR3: CASSLEAGGHGYTF

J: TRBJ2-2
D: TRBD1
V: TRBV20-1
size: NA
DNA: TGCAGTGCTTCTGGACAGGGGGATATCGGGGAGCTGTTTTTT
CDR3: CSASGQGDIGELFF

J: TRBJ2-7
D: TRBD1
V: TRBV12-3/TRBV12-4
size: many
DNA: TGTGCCAGCAGTCCAGGGGCAGGGGGACCCTACGAGCAGTACTTC
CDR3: CASSPGAGGPYEQYF

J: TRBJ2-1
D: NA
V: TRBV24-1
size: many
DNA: TGTGCCTCTCGTGGTGCAGGGGACAATGAGCAGTTCTTC
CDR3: CASRGAGDNEQFF

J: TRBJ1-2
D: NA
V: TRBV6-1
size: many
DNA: TGTGCCAGCAGAAAGAAAGGGGAACAGGGCCCTCGCCCTAACTATGGCTACACCTTC
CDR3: CASRKKGEQGPRPNYGYTF

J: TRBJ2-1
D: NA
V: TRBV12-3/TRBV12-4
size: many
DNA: TGTGCCAGCAGTTTAGAGACTGGGGCGCAGTTCTTC
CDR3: CASSLETGAQFF